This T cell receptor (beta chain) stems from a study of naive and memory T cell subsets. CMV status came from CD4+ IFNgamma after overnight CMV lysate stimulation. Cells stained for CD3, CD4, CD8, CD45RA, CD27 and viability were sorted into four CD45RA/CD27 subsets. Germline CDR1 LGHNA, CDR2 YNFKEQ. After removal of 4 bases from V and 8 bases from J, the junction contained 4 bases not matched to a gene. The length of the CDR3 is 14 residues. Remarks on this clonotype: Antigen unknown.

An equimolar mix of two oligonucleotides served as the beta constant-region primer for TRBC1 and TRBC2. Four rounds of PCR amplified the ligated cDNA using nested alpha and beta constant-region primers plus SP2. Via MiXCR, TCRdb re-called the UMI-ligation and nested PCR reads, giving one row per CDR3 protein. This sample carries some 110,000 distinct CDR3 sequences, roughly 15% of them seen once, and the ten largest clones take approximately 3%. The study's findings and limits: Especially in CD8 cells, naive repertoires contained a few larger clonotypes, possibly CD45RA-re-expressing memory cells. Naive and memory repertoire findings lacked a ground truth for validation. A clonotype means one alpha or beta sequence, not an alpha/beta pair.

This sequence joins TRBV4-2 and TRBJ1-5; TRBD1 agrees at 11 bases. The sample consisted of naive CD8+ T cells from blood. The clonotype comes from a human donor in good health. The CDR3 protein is CASSRDRGTEPQHF. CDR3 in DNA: TGTGCCAGCAGCCGGGACAGGGGGACAGAGCCCCAGCATTTT.